The rows below give T cell receptor beta chains drawn from one sample of a study of Graves' ophthalmopathy and Graves' hyperthyroidism. TCRdb reprocessed the multiplex PCR reads with MiXCR, giving one entry per CDR3 protein. The sample includes a few hundred thousand distinct CDR3 sequences, about 40% of them seen just once. Sequencing was carried out using peripheral blood or thyroid tissue (not recorded which). These receptors were collected from an adult man with Graves' hyperthyroidism. Each CDR3 is given with its conserved first and last residue.

v_gene	j_gene	CDR3aa
TRBV5-1	TRBJ1-2	CANSLVRGYGYTF
TRBV10-3	TRBJ2-2	CATRTPGAAANTGELFF
TRBV12-3/TRBV12-4	TRBJ2-3	CASSSYGGGSTDTQYF
TRBV29-1	TRBJ1-2	CSVPRTGVSYGYTF
TRBV2	TRBJ2-7	CASSASVGGSYEQYF
TRBV7-6	TRBJ2-5	CASSLGSAGRTQYF
TRBV20-1	TRBJ2-7	CSADGAYEQYF
TRBV10-3	TRBJ2-1	CAIRGSAGVGDHEQFF
TRBV2	TRBJ1-3	CASSLPGTGSSGNTIYF
TRBV18	TRBJ1-1	CASSPLTTEAFF
TRBV25-1	TRBJ1-2	CASNTGEHGDGYTF
TRBV7-9	TRBJ2-7	CASSLGGQLNEQYF
TRBV29-1	TRBJ2-2	CSVTSRATGELFF
TRBV29-1	TRBJ2-2	CSVKLTSGSYTGELFF
TRBV6-2/TRBV6-3	TRBJ1-2	CASSPTTGGRTYGYTF
TRBV5-1	TRBJ1-4	CASSLVLGAREKLFF